Following are 29 T cell receptor beta chains from one sample sequenced in a study of blood T cell repertoires in COVID-19. Libraries were prepared by immunoSEQ multiplex PCR; TCRdb keeps only in-frame clonotypes and omits some of them. The sample has tens of thousands of clones; about 90% are singletons. The sample taken for sequencing was peripheral blood. The receptors were gathered from a middle-aged man with COVID-19, enrolled during active disease.

CDR3 loop: CASSLARSGGSYEQYF. The DNA of the CDR3 is TGTGCCAGCAGCTTAGCGCGGTCGGGGGGCTCTTACGAGCAGTACTTC. The gene calls are TRBV7-2 and TRBJ2-7, with TRBD2 as a possible D gene (7 bases). The ends were cut back, 0 bases at V and 4 bases at J, with 16 bases in the middle. The germline V gene encodes CDR1 SGHTA and CDR2 FQGNSA. CDR3 length: 16 amino acids.

V and J are TRBV5-4 and TRBJ1-2, with D unclear. Germline lookup yields CDR1 SGHNT and CDR2 YYREEE (reference sequence). This CDR3 region has 13 residues. V lost 0 bases and J 4 bases, leaving 7 bases between the germline ends. The CDR3 coding sequence is TGTGCCAGCAGCTTGGTCTCGGGCTATGGCTACACCTTC. Its translation: CASSLVSGYGYTF. Full variable domain (outside the CDR3, taken from reference TRBV5-4 and TRBJ1-2): ETGVTQSPTHLIKTRGQQVTLRCSSQSGHNTVSWYQQALGQGPQFIFQYYREEENGRGNFPPRFSGLQFPNYSSELNVNALELDDSALYLCASSLVSGYGYTFGSGTRLTVV.

This chain joins TRBV4-2 and TRBJ1-5; D gene unclear. The germline CDR1 and CDR2 sequences are LGHNA and YNFKEQ. CDR3 length equals 18 residues. Trimming removed 3 bases at V and 3 bases at J, with 21 bases between. The DNA for the CDR3 is TGTGCCAGCAGCCAGACGGGCGGGCCAGCGGTCTACAATCAGCCCCAGCATTTT. Protein: CASSQTGGPAVYNQPQHF.

This clone was observed once. This chain links TRBV5-5 with TRBJ2-7, with 12 bases matching TRBD2. CDR3 length: 17 residues. In germline, CDR1 is SGHKS, CDR2 YYEKEE (reference sequence). V trimming: 0 bases; J trimming: 1 base; junction bases outside the gene matches: 5. This CDR3 is CASSLAPSGGVSYEQYF. The DNA for the CDR3 is TGTGCCAGCAGCTTGGCCCCTAGCGGGGGGGTTTCCTACGAGCAGTACTTC.

The chain recombines TRBV21-1 with TRBJ2-7; the DNA was not used to check the table's D call, TRBD1. TRBV21-1 is classified as a pseudogene. The CDR3 is made up of 15 amino acids. CDR3: CASSKEGTPVYEQYF. The CDR3 DNA sequence: TGTGCCAGCAGCAAAGAGGGGACACCCGTCTACGAGCAGTACTTC.

The V gene is TRBV7-3, the J gene TRBJ1-6, with 7 bases aligning to TRBD1. The germline gives CDR1 SGHTA, CDR2 FQGTGA. This CDR3 comprises 15 residues. After removal of 0 bases from V and 5 bases from J, the junction contained 1 base not matched to a gene. The CDR3 spells CASSLTGQHNSPLHF. As DNA, the CDR3 is TGTGCCAGCAGCTTAACGGGACAGCATAATTCACCCCTCCACTTT. The whole variable domain, remainder taken from reference TRBV7-3 and TRBJ1-6, is GAGVSQTPSNKVTEKGKYVELRCDPISGHTALYWYRQSLGQGPEFLIYFQGTGAADDSGLPNDRFFAVRPEGSVSTLKIQRTERGDSAVYLCASSLTGQHNSPLHFGNGTRLTVT.

Regarding this clone: Relative to the germline gene, one junction end is altered; a read error may explain this. This chain joins TRBV7-6 and TRBJ2-7; 9 nucleotides agree with TRBD1. The CDR3 runs 15 residues. Looked up from germline, CDR1 is SGHVS and CDR2 is FNYEAQ. The CDR3 sequence: CASSSGQGVSHEQYF. For the CDR3, the DNA is TGTGCCAGCAGCTCGGGACAGGGAGTCTCCCACGAGCAGTACTTC.

The chain couples TRBV6-5 to TRBJ1-4; 7 positions match TRBD1. In germline, CDR1 is MNHEY, CDR2 SVGAGI. This CDR3 comprises 15 residues. Trimming at V came to 2 bases and at J to 5 bases, leaving 5 bases not matched to a gene. The chain's CDR3 is CASSYEGTDNEKLFF. CDR3 bases: TGTGCCAGCAGTTACGAGGGGACAGACAATGAAAAACTGTTTTTT.

The J gene is TRBJ1-4, the V gene TRBV18, with D unclear. Trimming left V 4 bases short and J 5 bases short, with 8 bases between. The length of the CDR3 is 13 residues. Germline CDR1 is KGHSH and CDR2 is LQKENI. The CDR3 nucleotides read TGTGCCAGCTCACAAATGGCAAATGAAAAACTGTTTTTT. Residues: CASSQMANEKLFF. Full variable domain (remainder filled in from reference TRBV18 and TRBJ1-4): NAGVMQNPRHLVRRRGQEARLRCSPMKGHSHVYWYRQLPEEGLKFMVYLQKENIIDESGMPKERFSAEFPKEGPSILRIQQVVRGDSAAYFCASSQMANEKLFFGSGTQLSVL.

V gene TRBV10-2 combines with J gene TRBJ2-3; D not certain. The V end lost 11 bases, the J end lost 1 base, and 10 bases lay between the germline ends. Germline CDR1 reads WSHSY; CDR2 reads SAAADI. CDR3 length: 12 residues. The CDR3 sequence is CAWPLCTDTQYF. The CDR3 nucleotides read TGCGCCTGGCCCTTGTGCACAGATACGCAGTATTTT.

This chain joins TRBV7-3 and TRBJ1-5; weak D call: TRBD1 (6 bases). The V end lost 5 bases, the J end lost 4 bases, and 15 bases lay between the germline ends. Germline lookup yields CDR1 SGHTA and CDR2 FQGTGA. The CDR3 totals 15 residues. This chain's CDR3 is CASSTGHLGNQPQHF. The CDR3 nucleotides are TGTGCCAGCAGCACGGGACACCTTGGTAATCAGCCCCAGCATTTT.

CDR3 bases: TGTGCCTGGGGCCGGGACAGTGCCCGCTCTGGAAACACCATATATTTT. Protein: CAWGRDSARSGNTIYF. This chain connects TRBV30 to TRBJ1-3; 7 bases map to TRBD1. V was clipped by 5 bases and J by 0 bases; unmatched bases: 10. From germline, CDR1 is GTSNPN and CDR2 SVGIG (reference sequence). This CDR3 is built from 16 residues.

The CDR3 reads CAIRGLAGVDDTQYF. The CDR3 nucleotides are TGTGCCATCAGGGGACTAGCGGGGGTAGACGATACGCAGTATTTT. The chain couples TRBV10-3 to TRBJ2-3, with 14 bases matching TRBD2. Germline-derived CDR1 and CDR2 are ENHRY and SYGVKD. The CDR3 has 15 amino acids. The junction had 5 bases not matched to a gene; V was cut back by 6 bases and J by 6 bases.

The chain links TRBV5-1 to TRBJ2-5; TRBD2 aligns across 8 bases. The V gene end was trimmed by 0 bases and the J gene end by 5 bases; junction bases not matched to a gene: 6. This CDR3 has 15 residues. The germline gives CDR1 SGHRS, CDR2 YFSETQ. CDR3 protein: CASSLEGLATETQYF. The CDR3 region has the DNA TGCGCCAGCAGCTTGGAAGGACTAGCCACTGAGACCCAGTACTTC. Full variable domain (remainder filled in from reference TRBV5-1 and TRBJ2-5): KAGVTQTPRYLIKTRGQQVTLSCSPISGHRSVSWYQQTPGQGLQFLFEYFSETQRNKGNFPGRFSGRQFSNSRSEMNVSTLELGDSALYLCASSLEGLATETQYFGPGTRLLVL.

This chain joins TRBV3-1 (or the pseudogene TRBV3-2) and TRBJ1-3; the D gene is possibly TRBD1 (5 bases). The germline V and J ends were trimmed by 4 bases and 0 bases, with 10 bases remaining between them. This CDR3 is 15 amino acids long. Looked up from germline, CDR1 is LGHDT and CDR2 is YNNKEL (reference sequence). The DNA of the CDR3 is TGTGCCAGCAGCCCCAGGGATCACTCTGGAAACACCATATATTTT. Amino acid sequence: CASSPRDHSGNTIYF.

This chain uses TRBV13 with TRBJ1-1; weak D call: TRBD1 (6 bases). This CDR3 has 15 residues. V was clipped by 5 bases and J by 1 base, with 14 bases between them. CDR1 is PRHDT and CDR2 is FYEKMQ in the germline V gene (reference sequence). The CDR3 reads CASSRGGRTNTEAFF. Written as DNA, the CDR3 is TGTGCCAGCAGCCGGGGGGGCAGAACGAACACTGAAGCTTTCTTT. The full variable domain, its missing parts supplied by reference TRBV13 and TRBJ1-1, is AAGVIQSPRHLIKEKRETATLKCYPIPRHDTVYWYQQGPGQDPQFLISFYEKMQSDKGSIPDRFSAQQFSDYHSELNMSSLELGDSALYFCASSRGGRTNTEAFFGQGTRLTVV.

The gene calls are TRBV9 and TRBJ1-5; no definite D call. The CDR3 has 14 residues. Germline V CDR1 and CDR2: SGDLS, YYNGEE. Trimming took off 0 bases at V and 0 bases at J, with 4 bases between the two ends. CDR3 sequence (DNA): TGTGCCAGCAGCGTAGACGGTAGCAATCAGCCCCAGCATTTT. Its translation: CASSVDGSNQPQHF.

This chain joins TRBV4-2 and TRBJ2-2; D ambiguous. Trimming cost V 4 bases and J 3 bases, with 9 bases left between them. The CDR3 contains 14 residues. From germline, CDR1 is LGHNA and CDR2 YNFKEQ. The CDR3 sequence: CASSPLDHTGELFF. The DNA for the CDR3 is TGTGCCAGCAGCCCCTTAGATCACACCGGGGAGCTGTTTTTT.

The chain joins TRBV4-2 to TRBJ1-4; no reliable D call. The germline V gene has CDR1 LGHNA and CDR2 YNFKEQ. The CDR3 runs 16 residues. V lost 0 bases and J 6 bases, leaving 14 bases between the germline ends. CDR3 region: CASSQESAMRDEKLFF. The CDR3 DNA is TGTGCCAGCAGCCAAGAAAGCGCCATGAGGGATGAAAAACTGTTTTTT.

J is TRBJ1-2 and V is TRBV25-1; D is unclear. The CDR3 is made up of 16 amino acids. Germline V gene data show CDR1 as MGHDK and CDR2 as SYGVNS. Trimming left V 1 base short and J 6 bases short, with 18 bases between. CDR3 residues: CASSEFVPWRRNGYTF. The CDR3 nucleotides read TGTGCCAGCAGTGAATTTGTCCCCTGGAGGAGGAATGGCTACACCTTC.

This rearrangement joins TRBV27 to TRBJ1-3; D perhaps matches TRBD1 (5 bases). Germline V lookup: CDR1 MNHEY, CDR2 SMNVEV (reference sequence). The V gene lost 0 bases and the J gene lost 0 bases, with 6 bases spanning the gap. This CDR3 spans 15 amino acids. This chain's CDR3 is CASSLSRGSGNTIYF. DNA for the CDR3: TGTGCCAGCAGTTTATCAAGGGGCTCTGGAAACACCATATATTTT.

V is TRBV5-1 and J is TRBJ1-6; 10 nucleotides line up with TRBD1. Germline V CDR1 and CDR2: SGHRS, YFSETQ. The CDR3 sequence is 15 residues long. The ends lost 4 bases at V and 6 bases at J; junction bases unmatched: 4. CDR3 sequence reads: CASSGGTGANSPLHF. The CDR3 DNA is TGCGCCAGCAGCGGCGGGACAGGGGCTAATTCACCCCTCCACTTT. Full variable domain (rest looked up from reference TRBV5-1 and TRBJ1-6): KAGVTQTPRYLIKTRGQQVTLSCSPISGHRSVSWYQQTPGQGLQFLFEYFSETQRNKGNFPGRFSGRQFSNSRSEMNVSTLELGDSALYLCASSGGTGANSPLHFGNGTRLTVT.

V gene TRBV19 combines with J gene TRBJ1-5, with 9 bases aligning to TRBD1. Germline V gives CDR1 LNHDA, CDR2 SQIVND (reference sequence). The CDR3 has 15 amino acids. J was trimmed by 7 bases and V by 7 bases; bases with no gene match: 11. The CDR3 DNA reads as TGTGCCAGTACCCCGGACAGGGGCGCATGGCAGCCCCAGCATTTT. It specifies CASTPDRGAWQPQHF.

V and J are TRBV3-1 (or the pseudogene TRBV3-2) and TRBJ1-4, with TRBD1 as a possible D gene (5 bases). The CDR3 runs to 17 residues. With 5 bases removed from V and 3 bases from J, the gap between germline ends came to 19 bases. Germline V gene data show CDR1 as LGHDT and CDR2 as YNNKEL (reference sequence). The CDR3 sequence is CASSSSDSRAANEKLFF. The CDR3 DNA follows: TGTGCCAGCAGCTCATCCGATAGCAGGGCGGCTAATGAAAAACTGTTTTTT.

This chain uses TRBV6-5 with TRBJ1-5; D not resolved. The CDR3 consists of 16 residues. From germline, CDR1 is MNHEY and CDR2 SVGAGI. Trimming left V 3 bases short and J 0 bases short, with 12 bases between. CDR3 nucleotide sequence: TGTGCCAGCAGTTATGAGGGAACGTATAGCAATCAGCCCCAGCATTTT. Protein sequence: CASSYEGTYSNQPQHF.

This chain joins TRBV28 and TRBJ1-4, with D perhaps matching TRBD1 (6 bases). The germline V gene has CDR1 MDHEN and CDR2 SYDVKM. V was shortened by 7 bases and J by 14 bases, with 26 bases between the two germline ends. This CDR3 is built from 15 residues. The CDR3 nucleotides read TGTGCCAGCATGCGGCAGGGGCTCGATTTGGTTTCTCTGTTTTTT. This codes for CASMRQGLDLVSLFF. Together with reference TRBV28 and TRBJ1-4, the CDR3 gives the full variable domain: DVKVTQSSRYLVKRTGEKVFLECVQDMDHENMFWYRQDPGLGLRLIYFSYDVKMKEKGDIPEGYSVSREKKERFSLILESASTNQTSMYLCASMRQGLDLVSLFFGSGTQLSVL.

This clone was seen just once. The chain uses TRBV27 and TRBJ1-3; the D gene is possibly TRBD1 (5 bases). Germline CDR1 is MNHEY and CDR2 is SMNVEV (reference sequence). The CDR3 has 15 residues. Trimming took off 7 bases at V and 0 bases at J, with 13 bases between the two ends. CDR3 protein: CASMQGAYSGNTIYF. CDR3 DNA sequence: TGTGCCAGCATGCAGGGTGCATACTCTGGAAACACCATATATTTT.

V gene TRBV5-1 combines with J gene TRBJ1-4, with 8 nucleotides matching TRBD1. CDR3 length: 14 amino acids. Germline V gene sequence: CDR1 SGHRS, CDR2 YFSETQ. Germline trimming cut 4 bases from V and 5 bases from J; bases unmatched to any gene: 4. The CDR3 bases are TGCGCCAGCAGCCGGGACAGGATAAATGAAAAACTGTTTTTT. Encoded protein: CASSRDRINEKLFF. The complete variable domain, with remaining parts taken from reference TRBV5-1 and TRBJ1-4, reads KAGVTQTPRYLIKTRGQQVTLSCSPISGHRSVSWYQQTPGQGLQFLFEYFSETQRNKGNFPGRFSGRQFSNSRSEMNVSTLELGDSALYLCASSRDRINEKLFFGSGTQLSVL.

CDR3 in amino acids: CATRTGVGTGELFF. CDR3 DNA sequence: TGTGCCACCCGGACAGGGGTCGGGACCGGGGAGCTGTTTTTT. J is TRBJ2-2 and V is TRBV6-5, with TRBD1 identical over 9 bases. Germline-derived CDR1 and CDR2 are MNHEY and SVGAGI. V lost 10 bases, J lost 5 bases, and 8 bases stayed unmatched. CDR3 length: 14 amino acids.